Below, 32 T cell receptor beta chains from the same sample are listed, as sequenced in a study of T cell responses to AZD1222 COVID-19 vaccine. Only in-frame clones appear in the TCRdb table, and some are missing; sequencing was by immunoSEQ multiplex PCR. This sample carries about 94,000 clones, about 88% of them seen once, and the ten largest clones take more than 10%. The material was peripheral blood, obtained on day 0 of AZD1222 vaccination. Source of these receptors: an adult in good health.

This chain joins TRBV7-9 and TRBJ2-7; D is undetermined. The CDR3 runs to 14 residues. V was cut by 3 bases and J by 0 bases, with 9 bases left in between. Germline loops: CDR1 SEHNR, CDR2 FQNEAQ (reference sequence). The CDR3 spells CASSFAQYSYEQYF. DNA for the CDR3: TGTGCCAGCAGCTTCGCCCAGTACTCCTACGAGCAGTACTTC.

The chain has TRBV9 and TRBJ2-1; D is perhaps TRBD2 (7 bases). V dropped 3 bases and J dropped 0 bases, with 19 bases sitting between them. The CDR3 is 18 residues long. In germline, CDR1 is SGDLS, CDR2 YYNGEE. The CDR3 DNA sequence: TGTGCCAGCAGCGCCCGTTCGGGGGGCCCCAGCTCCTACAATGAGCAGTTCTTC. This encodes CASSARSGGPSSYNEQFF.

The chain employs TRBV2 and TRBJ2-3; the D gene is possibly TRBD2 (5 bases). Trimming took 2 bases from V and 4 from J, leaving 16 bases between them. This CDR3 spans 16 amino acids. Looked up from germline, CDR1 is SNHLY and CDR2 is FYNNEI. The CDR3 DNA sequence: TGTGCCAGCAGTGAACGAGGGCAGTTCGGGTCAGATACGCAGTATTTT. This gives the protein CASSERGQFGSDTQYF. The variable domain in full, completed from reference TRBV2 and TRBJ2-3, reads EPEVTQTPSHQVTQMGQEVILRCVPISNHLYFYWYRQILGQKVEFLVSFYNNEISEKSEIFDDQFSVERPDGSNFTLKIRSTKLEDSAMYFCASSERGQFGSDTQYFGPGTRLTVL.

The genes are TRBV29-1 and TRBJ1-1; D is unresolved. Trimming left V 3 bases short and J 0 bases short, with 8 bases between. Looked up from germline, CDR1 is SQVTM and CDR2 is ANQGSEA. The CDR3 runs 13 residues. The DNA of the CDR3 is TGCAGCGTTGAGACACAGATGAACACTGAAGCTTTCTTT. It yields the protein CSVETQMNTEAFF. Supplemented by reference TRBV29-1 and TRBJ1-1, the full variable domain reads SAVISQKPSRDICQRGTSLTIQCQVDSQVTMMFWYRQQPGQSLTLIATANQGSEATYESGFVIDKFPISRPNLTFSTLTVSNMSPEDSSIYLCSVETQMNTEAFFGQGTRLTVV.

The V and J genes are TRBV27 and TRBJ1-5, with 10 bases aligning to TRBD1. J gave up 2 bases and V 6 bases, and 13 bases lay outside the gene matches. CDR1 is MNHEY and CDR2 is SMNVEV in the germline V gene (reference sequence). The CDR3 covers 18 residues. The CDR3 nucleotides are TGTGCCAGCAGGAGTTGGGGACAGGGGAGAGGCGGCAATCAGCCCCAGCATTTT. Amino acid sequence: CASRSWGQGRGGNQPQHF.

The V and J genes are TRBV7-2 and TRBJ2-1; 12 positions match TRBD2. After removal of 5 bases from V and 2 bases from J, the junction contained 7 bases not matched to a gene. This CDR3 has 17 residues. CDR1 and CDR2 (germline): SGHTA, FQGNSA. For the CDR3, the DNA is TGTGCCAGCAGCCCCCAAGGACTAGCGGGGACCTACAATGAGCAGTTCTTC. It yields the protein CASSPQGLAGTYNEQFF.

CDR3 region: CASSRPVGDEQFF. The CDR3 DNA sequence: TGTGCCAGCAGCAGACCTGTGGGCGATGAGCAGTTCTTC. The chain is built from TRBV5-4 and TRBJ2-1; D call uncertain. The CDR3 totals 13 residues. In germline, CDR1 is SGHNT, CDR2 YYREEE (reference sequence). V was clipped by 4 bases and J by 8 bases, with 13 bases between them.

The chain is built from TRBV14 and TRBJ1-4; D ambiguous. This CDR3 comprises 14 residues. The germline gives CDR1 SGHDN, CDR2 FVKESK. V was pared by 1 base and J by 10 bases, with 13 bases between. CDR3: CASSQVGPRGKLFF. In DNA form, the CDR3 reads TGTGCCAGCAGCCAAGTAGGACCCCGGGGAAAACTGTTTTTT.

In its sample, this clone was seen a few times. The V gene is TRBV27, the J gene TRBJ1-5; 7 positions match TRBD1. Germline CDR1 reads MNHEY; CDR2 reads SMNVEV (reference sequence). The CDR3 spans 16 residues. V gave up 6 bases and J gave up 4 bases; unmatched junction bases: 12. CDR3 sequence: CASSRRQGLGNQPQHF. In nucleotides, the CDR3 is TGTGCCAGCAGCCGCAGACAGGGACTGGGTAATCAGCCCCAGCATTTT.

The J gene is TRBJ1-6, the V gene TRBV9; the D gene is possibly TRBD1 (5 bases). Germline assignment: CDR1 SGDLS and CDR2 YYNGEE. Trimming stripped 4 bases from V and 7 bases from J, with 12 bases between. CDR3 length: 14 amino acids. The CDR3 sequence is CASSRDGNNSPLHF. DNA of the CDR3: TGTGCCAGCAGCAGGGACGGAAACAATTCACCCCTCCACTTT.

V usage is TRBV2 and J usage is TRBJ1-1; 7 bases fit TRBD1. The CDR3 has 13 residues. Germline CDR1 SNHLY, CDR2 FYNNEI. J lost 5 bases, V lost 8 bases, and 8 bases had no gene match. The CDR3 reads CASPRGLGTEAFF. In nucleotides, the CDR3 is TGTGCCAGCCCAAGGGGGCTGGGGACTGAAGCTTTCTTT.

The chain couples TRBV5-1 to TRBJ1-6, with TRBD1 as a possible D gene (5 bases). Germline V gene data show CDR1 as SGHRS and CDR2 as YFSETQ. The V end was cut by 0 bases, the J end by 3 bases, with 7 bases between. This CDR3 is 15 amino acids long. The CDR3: CASSLGDLYNSPLHF. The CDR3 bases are TGCGCCAGCAGCTTGGGGGACCTCTATAATTCACCCCTCCACTTT.

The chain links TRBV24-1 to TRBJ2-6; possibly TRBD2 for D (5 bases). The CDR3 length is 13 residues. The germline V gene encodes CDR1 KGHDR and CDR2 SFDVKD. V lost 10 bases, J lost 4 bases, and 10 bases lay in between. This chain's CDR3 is CATRDKGANVLTF. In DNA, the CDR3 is TGTGCCACGAGGGATAAAGGGGCCAACGTCCTGACTTTC.

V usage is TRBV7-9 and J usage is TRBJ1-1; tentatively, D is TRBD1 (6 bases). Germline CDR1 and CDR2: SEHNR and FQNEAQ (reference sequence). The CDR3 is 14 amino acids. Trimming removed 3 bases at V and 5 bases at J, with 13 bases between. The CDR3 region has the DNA TGTGCCAGCAGCTTTAGGGGGGTTGAGACTGAAGCTTTCTTT. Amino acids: CASSFRGVETEAFF.

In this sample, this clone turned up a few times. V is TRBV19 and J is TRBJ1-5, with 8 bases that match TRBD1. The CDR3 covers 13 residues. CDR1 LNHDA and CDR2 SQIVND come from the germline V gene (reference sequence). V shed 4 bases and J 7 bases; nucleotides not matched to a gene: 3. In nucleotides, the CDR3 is TGTGCCAGTAGTACAGGGGGCGTCCAGCCCCAGCATTTT. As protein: CASSTGGVQPQHF.

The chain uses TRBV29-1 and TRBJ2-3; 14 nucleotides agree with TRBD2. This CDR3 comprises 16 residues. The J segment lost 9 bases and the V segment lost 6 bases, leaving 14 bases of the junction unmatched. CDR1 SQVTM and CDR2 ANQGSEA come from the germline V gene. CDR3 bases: TGCAGCGTGAGCAGGACTAGCGGGGGGACCCCCACCACGCAGTATTTT. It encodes CSVSRTSGGTPTTQYF.

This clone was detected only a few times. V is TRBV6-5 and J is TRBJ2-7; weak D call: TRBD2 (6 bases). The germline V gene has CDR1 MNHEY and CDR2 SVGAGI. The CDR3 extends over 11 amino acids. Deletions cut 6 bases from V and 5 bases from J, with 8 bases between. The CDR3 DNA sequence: TGTGCCAGCAGACGGAGGGACGAGCAGTACTTC. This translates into CASRRRDEQYF.

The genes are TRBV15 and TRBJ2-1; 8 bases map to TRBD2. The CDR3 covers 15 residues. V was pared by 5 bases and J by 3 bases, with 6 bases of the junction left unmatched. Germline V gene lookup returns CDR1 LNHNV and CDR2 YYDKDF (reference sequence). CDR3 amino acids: CATSLGSGGYNEQFF. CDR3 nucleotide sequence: TGTGCCACCAGCCTAGGCAGCGGGGGCTACAATGAGCAGTTCTTC.

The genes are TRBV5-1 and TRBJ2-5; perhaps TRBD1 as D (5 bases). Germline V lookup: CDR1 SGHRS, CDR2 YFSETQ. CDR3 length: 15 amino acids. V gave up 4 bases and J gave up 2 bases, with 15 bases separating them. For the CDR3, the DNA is TGCGCCAGCAGCGATCCGAGACAGACACAAGAGACCCAGTACTTC. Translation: CASSDPRQTQETQYF.

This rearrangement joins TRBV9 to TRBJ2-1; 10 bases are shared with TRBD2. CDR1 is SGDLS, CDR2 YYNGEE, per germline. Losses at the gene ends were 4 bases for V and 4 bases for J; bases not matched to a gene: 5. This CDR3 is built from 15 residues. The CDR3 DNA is TGTGCCAGCAGCTCTGTAGCGGGGGGATACAATGAGCAGTTCTTC. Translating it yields CASSSVAGGYNEQFF.

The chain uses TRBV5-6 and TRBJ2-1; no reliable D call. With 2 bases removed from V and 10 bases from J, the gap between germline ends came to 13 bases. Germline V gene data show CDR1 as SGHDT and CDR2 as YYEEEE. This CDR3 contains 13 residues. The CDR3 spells CASSFRGSGEQFF. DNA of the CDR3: TGTGCCAGCAGCTTCCGAGGCTCAGGAGAGCAGTTCTTC.

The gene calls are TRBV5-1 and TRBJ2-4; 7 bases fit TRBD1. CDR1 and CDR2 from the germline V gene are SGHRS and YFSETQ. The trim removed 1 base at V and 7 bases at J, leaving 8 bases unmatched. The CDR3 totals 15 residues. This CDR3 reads CASSLRTGEGNIQYF. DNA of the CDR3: TGCGCCAGCAGCTTGAGAACAGGGGAAGGGAACATTCAGTACTTC.

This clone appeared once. Written as DNA, the CDR3 is TGTGCCAGCAGCTTCGGACTAGCGGGGGGTGATAATGAGCAGTTCTTC. It encodes CASSFGLAGGDNEQFF. The chain is built from TRBV11-1 and TRBJ2-1, with 14 bases aligning to TRBD2. CDR1 and CDR2 from the germline V gene are SGHAT and FQDESV (reference sequence). The trim removed 3 bases at V and 7 bases at J, leaving 5 bases unmatched. There are 16 residues in the CDR3.

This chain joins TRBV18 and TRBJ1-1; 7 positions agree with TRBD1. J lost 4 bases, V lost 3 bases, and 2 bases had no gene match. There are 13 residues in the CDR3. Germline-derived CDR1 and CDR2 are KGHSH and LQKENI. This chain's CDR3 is CASSPGQSTEAFF. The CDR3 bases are TGTGCCAGCTCACCGGGACAGAGCACTGAAGCTTTCTTT.

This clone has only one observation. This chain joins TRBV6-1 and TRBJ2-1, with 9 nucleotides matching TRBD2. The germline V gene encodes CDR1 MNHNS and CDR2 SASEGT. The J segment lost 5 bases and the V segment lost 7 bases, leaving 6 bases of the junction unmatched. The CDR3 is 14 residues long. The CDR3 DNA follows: TGTGCCAGCACCCTAGGCGGGGGGGACAATGAGCAGTTCTTC. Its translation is CASTLGGGDNEQFF.

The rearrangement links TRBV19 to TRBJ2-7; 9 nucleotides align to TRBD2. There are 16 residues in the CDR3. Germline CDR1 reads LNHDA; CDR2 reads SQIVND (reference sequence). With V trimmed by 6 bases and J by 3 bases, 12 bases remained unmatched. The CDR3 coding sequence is TGTGCCAGTAGCCTTGGCGGTAGCGGGGGATTCTACGAGCAGTACTTC. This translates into CASSLGGSGGFYEQYF. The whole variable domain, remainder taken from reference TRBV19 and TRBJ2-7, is DGGITQSPKYLFRKEGQNVTLSCEQNLNHDAMYWYRQDPGQGLRLIYYSQIVNDFQKGDIAEGYSVSREKKESFPLTVTSAQKNPTAFYLCASSLGGSGGFYEQYFGPGTRLTVT.

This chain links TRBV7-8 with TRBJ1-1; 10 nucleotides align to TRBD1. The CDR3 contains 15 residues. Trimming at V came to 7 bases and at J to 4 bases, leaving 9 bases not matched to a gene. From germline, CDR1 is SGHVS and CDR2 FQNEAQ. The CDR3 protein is CASNRGTGAGTEAFF. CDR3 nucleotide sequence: TGTGCCAGCAACAGGGGGACAGGGGCGGGCACTGAAGCTTTCTTT.

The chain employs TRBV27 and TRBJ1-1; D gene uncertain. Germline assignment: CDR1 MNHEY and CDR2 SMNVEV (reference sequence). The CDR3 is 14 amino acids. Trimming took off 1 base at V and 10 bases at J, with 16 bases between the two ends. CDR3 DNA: TGTGCCAGCAGTTTATTAGGTGGGCCTCAACGAGCTTTCTTT. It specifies CASSLLGGPQRAFF.

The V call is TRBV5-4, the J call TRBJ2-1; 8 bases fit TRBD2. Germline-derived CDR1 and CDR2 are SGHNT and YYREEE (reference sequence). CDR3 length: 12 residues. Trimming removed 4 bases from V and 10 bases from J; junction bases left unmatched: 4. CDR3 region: CASSTTSAEQFF. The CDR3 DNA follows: TGTGCCAGCAGCACGACTAGCGCCGAGCAGTTCTTC.

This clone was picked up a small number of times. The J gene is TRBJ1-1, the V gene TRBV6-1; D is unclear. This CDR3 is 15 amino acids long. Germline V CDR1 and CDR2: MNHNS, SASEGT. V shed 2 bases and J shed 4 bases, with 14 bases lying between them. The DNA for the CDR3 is TGTGCCAGCAGTGAACCCGATGGGAGGTCCACTGAAGCTTTCTTT. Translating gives CASSEPDGRSTEAFF.

The CDR3 region has the DNA TGTGCAAGTCGCTTAGGTGATCAGCCCCAGCATTTT. Translated, it gives CASRLGDQPQHF. This chain links TRBV12-2 with TRBJ1-5. TRBV12-2 is assigned pseudogene status. The CDR3 sequence is 12 residues long.

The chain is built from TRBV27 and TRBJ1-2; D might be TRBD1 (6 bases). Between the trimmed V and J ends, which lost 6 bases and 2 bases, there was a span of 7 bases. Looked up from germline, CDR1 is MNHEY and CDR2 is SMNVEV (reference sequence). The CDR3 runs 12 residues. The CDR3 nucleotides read TGTGCCAGCAGGCAGGGGAACTATGGCTACACCTTC. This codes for CASRQGNYGYTF.